Below, one T cell receptor (beta chain) is given with its context. These data belong to a study of Ad26.COV2.S vaccination and SARS-CoV-2 variants. The V end lost 5 bases, the J end lost 5 bases, and 13 bases lay between the germline ends. The germline V gene has CDR1 SNHLY and CDR2 FYNNEI. The CDR3 loop spans 14 amino acids. Treatment described: roughly 20 received Ad26.COV2.S at low or high dose, single or two shots; several received placebo; per-sample allocation not given. The study sampled participants on day 63 after the first vaccine or placebo injection. Sequencing used immunoSEQ multiplex PCR; TCRdb keeps in-frame clones, though not all of them. This sample yields more than 300,000 clones, of which roughly 80% are seen a single time; 2% to 2.5% belongs to the top ten.

Sequencing was performed on peripheral blood, taken in a trial of Ad26.COV2.S vaccine versus placebo. V and J are TRBV2 and TRBJ1-5; D is possibly TRBD1 (6 bases). This TCR came from a person aged 18-65 years who received the Ad26.COV2.S COVID-19 vaccine or a placebo. The CDR3 DNA reads as TGTGCCAGCAGTCCAGGGGCGGAATATCAGCCCCAGCATTTT. Protein product: CASSPGAEYQPQHF.